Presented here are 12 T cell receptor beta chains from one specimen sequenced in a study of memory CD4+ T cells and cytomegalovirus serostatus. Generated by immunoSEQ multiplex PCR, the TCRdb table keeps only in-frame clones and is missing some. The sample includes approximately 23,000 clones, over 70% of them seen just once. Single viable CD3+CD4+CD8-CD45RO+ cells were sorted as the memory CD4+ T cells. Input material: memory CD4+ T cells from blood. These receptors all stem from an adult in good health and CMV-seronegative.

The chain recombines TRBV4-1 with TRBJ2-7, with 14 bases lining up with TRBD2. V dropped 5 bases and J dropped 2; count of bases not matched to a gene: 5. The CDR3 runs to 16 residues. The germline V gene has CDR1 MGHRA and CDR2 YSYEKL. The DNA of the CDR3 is TGCGCCAGCAGCGAACCGGGACTAGCGGGGGCCTACGAGCAGTACTTC. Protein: CASSEPGLAGAYEQYF.

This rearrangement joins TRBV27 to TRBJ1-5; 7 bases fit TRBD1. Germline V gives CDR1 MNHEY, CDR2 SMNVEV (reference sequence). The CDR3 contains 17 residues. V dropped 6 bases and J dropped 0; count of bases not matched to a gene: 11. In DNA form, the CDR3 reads TGTGCCAGCAGCACGACAGGGCAGGGACATAGCAATCAGCCCCAGCATTTT. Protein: CASSTTGQGHSNQPQHF.

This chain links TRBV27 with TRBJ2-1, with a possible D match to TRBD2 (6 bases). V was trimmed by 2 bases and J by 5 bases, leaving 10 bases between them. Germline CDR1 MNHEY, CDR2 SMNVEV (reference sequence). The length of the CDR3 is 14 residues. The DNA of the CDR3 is TGTGCCAGCAGTTTAAGGGGACTCAACAATGAGCAGTTCTTC. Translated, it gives CASSLRGLNNEQFF.

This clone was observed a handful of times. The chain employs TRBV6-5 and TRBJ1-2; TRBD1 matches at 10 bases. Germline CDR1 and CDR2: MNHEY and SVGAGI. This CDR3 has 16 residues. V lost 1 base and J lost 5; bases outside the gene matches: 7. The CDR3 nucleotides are TGTGCCAGCAGTTACTTAAGGACAGGGGGAGGGTATGGCTACACCTTC. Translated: CASSYLRTGGGYGYTF.

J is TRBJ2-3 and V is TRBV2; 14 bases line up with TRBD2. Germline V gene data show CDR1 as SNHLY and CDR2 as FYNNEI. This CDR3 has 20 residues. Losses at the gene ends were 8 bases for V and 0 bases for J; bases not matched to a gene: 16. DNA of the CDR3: TGTGCCAGCGTTGGGCCGGGACTAGCGGGAGCGGGGACTAGCACAGATACGCAGTATTTT. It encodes CASVGPGLAGAGTSTDTQYF.

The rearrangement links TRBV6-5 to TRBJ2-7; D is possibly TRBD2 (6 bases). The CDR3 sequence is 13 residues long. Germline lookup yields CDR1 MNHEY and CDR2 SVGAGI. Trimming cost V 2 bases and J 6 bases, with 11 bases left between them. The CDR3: CASSYPGGAEQYF. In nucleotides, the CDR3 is TGTGCCAGCAGTTACCCTGGAGGGGCCGAGCAGTACTTC.

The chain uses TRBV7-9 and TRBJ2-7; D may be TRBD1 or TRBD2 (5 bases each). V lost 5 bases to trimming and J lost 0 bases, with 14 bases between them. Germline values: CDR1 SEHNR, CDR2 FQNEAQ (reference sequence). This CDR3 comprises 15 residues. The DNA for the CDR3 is TGTGCCAGCAGCCCGGACGGGACCCGCTCCTACGAGCAGTACTTC. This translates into CASSPDGTRSYEQYF.

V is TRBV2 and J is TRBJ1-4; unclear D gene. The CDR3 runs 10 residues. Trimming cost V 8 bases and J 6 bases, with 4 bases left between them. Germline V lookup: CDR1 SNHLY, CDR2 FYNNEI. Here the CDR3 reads CASGYEKLFF. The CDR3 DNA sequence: TGTGCCAGCGGGTATGAAAAACTGTTTTTT.

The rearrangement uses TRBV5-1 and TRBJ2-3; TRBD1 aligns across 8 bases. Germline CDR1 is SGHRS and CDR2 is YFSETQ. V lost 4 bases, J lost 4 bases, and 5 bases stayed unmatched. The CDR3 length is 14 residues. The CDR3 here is CASSRTGIPDTQYF. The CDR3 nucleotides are TGCGCCAGCAGCAGGACAGGGATCCCAGATACGCAGTATTTT.

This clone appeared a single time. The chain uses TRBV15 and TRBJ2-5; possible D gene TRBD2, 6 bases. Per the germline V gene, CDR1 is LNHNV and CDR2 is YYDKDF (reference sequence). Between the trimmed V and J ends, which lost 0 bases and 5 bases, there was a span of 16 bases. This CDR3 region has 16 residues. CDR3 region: CATSRDGAAGLETQYF. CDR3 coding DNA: TGTGCCACCAGCAGAGATGGGGCTGCGGGGTTGGAGACCCAGTACTTC.

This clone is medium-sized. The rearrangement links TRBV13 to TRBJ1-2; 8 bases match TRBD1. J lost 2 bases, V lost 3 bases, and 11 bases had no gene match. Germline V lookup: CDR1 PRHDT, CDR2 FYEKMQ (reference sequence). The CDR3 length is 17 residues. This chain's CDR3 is CASSFSPWGQDNYGYTF. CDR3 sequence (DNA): TGTGCCAGCAGCTTTTCCCCTTGGGGACAGGACAACTATGGCTACACCTTC.

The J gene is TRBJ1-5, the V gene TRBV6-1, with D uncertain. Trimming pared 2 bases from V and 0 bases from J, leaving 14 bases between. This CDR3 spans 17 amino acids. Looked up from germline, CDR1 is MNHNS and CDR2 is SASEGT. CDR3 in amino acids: CASSEHIGGRSNQPQHF. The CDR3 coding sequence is TGTGCCAGCAGTGAACATATCGGCGGTCGTAGCAATCAGCCCCAGCATTTT.